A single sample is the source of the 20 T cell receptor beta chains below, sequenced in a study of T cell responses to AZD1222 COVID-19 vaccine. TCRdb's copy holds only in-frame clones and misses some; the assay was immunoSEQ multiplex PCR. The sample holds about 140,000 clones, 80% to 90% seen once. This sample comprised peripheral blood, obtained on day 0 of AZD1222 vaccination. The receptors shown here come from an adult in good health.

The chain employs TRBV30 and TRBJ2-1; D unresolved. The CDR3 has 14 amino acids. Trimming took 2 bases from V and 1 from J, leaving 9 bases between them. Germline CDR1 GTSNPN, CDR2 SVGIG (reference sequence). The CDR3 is CAWSPSSSYNEQFF. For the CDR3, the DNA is TGTGCCTGGAGTCCAAGCAGTTCCTACAATGAGCAGTTCTTC.

The CDR3 is CASSYTVNTGELFF. In DNA form, the CDR3 reads TGTGCCAGCAGTTACACGGTCAACACCGGGGAGCTGTTTTTT. V usage is TRBV6-5 and J usage is TRBJ2-2; the D is unclear. Trimming shortened V by 2 bases and J by 2 bases, and 6 bases separated the two germline ends. Germline assignment: CDR1 MNHEY and CDR2 SVGAGI. The CDR3 is 14 residues long.

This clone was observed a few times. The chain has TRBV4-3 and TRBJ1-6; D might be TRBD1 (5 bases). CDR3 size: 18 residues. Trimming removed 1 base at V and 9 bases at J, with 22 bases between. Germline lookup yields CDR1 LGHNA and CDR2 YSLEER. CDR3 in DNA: TGCGCCAGCAGCCAAGTCGCCTCGTCGGGGGTATCGGGTTCACCCCTCCACTTT. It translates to CASSQVASSGVSGSPLHF.

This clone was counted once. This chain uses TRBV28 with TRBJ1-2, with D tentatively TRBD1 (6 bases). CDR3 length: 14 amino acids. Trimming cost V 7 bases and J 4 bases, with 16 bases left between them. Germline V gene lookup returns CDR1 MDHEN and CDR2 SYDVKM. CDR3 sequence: CASTPGGAGYGYTF. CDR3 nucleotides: TGTGCCAGCACCCCGGGGGGGGCGGGCTATGGCTACACCTTC.

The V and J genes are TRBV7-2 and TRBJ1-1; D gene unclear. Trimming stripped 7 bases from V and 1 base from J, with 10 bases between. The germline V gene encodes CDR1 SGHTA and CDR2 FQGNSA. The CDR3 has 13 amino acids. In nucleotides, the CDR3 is TGTGCCAGCATAATGTCCGGGAACACTGAAGCTTTCTTT. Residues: CASIMSGNTEAFF.

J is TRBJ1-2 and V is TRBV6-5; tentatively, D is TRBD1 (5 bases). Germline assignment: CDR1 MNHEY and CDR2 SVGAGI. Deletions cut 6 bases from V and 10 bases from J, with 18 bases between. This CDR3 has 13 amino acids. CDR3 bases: TGTGCCAGCAGAGACCCCGCACGACAGCTCTACACCTTC. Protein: CASRDPARQLYTF.

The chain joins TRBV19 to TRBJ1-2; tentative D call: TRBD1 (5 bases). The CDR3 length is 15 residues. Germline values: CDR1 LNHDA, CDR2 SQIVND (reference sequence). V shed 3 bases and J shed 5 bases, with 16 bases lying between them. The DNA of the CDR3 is TGTGCCAGTAGTATGGGTCCAGGAGGGGTATATGGCTACACCTTC. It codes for CASSMGPGGVYGYTF. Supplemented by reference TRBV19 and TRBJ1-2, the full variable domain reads DGGITQSPKYLFRKEGQNVTLSCEQNLNHDAMYWYRQDPGQGLRLIYYSQIVNDFQKGDIAEGYSVSREKKESFPLTVTSAQKNPTAFYLCASSMGPGGVYGYTFGSGTRLTVV.

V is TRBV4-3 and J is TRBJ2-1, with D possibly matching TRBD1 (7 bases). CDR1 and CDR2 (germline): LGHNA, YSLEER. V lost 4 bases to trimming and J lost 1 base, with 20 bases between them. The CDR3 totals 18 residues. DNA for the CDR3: TGCGCCAGCAGCCCCCCCGGACAGGAGGGTATGTCCTACAATGAGCAGTTCTTC. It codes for CASSPPGQEGMSYNEQFF.

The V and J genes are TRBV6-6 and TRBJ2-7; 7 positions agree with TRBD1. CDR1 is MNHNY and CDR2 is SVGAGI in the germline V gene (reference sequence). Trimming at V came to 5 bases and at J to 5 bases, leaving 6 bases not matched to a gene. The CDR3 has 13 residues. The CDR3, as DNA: TGTGCCAGCAGTCACGCGACAGGGCACGAGCAGTACTTC. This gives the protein CASSHATGHEQYF.

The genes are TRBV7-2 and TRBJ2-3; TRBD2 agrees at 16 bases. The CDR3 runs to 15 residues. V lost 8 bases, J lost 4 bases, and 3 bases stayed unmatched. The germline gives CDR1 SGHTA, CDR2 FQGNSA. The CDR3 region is CASGTSGRGADTQYF. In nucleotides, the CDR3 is TGTGCCAGCGGGACTAGCGGGAGGGGGGCAGATACGCAGTATTTT.

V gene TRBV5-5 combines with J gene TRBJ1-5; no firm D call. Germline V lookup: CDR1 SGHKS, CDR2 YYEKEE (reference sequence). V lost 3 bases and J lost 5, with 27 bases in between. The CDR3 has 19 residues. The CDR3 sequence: CASSSLAVDRVVEDQPQHF. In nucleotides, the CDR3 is TGTGCCAGCAGCTCCCTGGCGGTAGATAGGGTCGTTGAGGATCAGCCCCAGCATTTT.

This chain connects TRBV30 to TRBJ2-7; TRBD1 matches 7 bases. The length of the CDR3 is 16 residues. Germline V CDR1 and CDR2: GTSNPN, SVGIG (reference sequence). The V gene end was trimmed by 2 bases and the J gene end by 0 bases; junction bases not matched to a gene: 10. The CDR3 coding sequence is TGTGCCTGGAGTACCCACAGGGGATTAAGCTCCTACGAGCAGTACTTC. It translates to CAWSTHRGLSSYEQYF.

CDR3 nucleotide sequence: TGTGCCACCAGTGACCCCCCGGGACAGGGCCTTCTAGGTGAAAAACTGTTTTTT. It yields the protein CATSDPPGQGLLGEKLFF. V is TRBV24-1 and J is TRBJ1-4; 9 bases are a match to TRBD1. Germline V gene data show CDR1 as KGHDR and CDR2 as SFDVKD. V dropped 4 bases and J dropped 7; count of bases not matched to a gene: 15. The CDR3 covers 18 residues.

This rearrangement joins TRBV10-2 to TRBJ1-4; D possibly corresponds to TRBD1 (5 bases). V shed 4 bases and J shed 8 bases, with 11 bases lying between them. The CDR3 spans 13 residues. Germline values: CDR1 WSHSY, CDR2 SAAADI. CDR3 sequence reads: CASSGTGGEKLFF. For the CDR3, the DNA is TGCGCCAGCAGTGGGACTGGGGGGGAAAAACTGTTTTTT.

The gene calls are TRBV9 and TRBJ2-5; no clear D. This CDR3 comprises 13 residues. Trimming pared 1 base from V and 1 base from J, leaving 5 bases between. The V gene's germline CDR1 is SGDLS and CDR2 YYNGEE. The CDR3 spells CASSVSPQETQYF. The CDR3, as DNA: TGTGCCAGCAGCGTATCCCCCCAAGAGACCCAGTACTTC.

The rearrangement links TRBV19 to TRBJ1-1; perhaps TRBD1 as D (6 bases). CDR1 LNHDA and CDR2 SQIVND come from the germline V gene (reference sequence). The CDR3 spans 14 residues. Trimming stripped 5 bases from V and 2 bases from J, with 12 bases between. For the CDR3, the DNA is TGTGCCAGTAGTCCACAGGGTTTCAACACTGAAGCTTTCTTT. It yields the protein CASSPQGFNTEAFF.

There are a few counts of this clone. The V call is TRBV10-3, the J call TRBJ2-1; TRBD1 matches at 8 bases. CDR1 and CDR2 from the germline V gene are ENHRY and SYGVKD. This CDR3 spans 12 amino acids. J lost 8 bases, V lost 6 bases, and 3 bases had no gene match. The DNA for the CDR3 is TGTGCCATCAGGGACAGGGTCGATGAGCAGTTCTTC. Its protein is CAIRDRVDEQFF.

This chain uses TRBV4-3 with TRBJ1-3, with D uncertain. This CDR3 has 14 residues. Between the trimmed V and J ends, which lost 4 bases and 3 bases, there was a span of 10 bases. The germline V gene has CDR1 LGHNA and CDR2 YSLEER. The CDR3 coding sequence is TGCGCCAGCAGCCCAGATTCCGATGGAAACACCATATATTTT. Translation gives CASSPDSDGNTIYF.

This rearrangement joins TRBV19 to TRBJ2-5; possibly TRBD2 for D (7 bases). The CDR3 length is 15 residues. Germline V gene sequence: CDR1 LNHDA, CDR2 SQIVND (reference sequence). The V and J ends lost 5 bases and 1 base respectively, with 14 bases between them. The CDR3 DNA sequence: TGTGCCAGTAGTTGGGGGGGGCAGGGCCAAGAGACCCAGTACTTC. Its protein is CASSWGGQGQETQYF.

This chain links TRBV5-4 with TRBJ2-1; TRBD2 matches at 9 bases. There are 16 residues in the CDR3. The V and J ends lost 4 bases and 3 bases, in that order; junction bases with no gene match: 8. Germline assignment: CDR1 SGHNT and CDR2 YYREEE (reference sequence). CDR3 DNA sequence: TGTGCCAGCAGCCAACCGGGACTAGCAATCTACAATGAGCAGTTCTTC. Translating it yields CASSQPGLAIYNEQFF.